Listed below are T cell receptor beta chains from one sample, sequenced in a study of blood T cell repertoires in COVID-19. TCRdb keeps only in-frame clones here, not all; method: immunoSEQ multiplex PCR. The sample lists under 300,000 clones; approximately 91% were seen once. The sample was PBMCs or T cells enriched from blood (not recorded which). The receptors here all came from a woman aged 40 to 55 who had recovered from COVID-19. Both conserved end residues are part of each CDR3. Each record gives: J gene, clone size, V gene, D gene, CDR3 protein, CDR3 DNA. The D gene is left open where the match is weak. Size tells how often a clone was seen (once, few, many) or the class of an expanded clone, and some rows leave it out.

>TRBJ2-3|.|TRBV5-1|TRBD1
CASSIGQGMDTQYF
TGCGCCAGCAGCATAGGACAGGGCATGGATACGCAGTATTTT
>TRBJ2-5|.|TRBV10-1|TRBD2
CASSELAGGETQYF
TGCGCCAGCAGTGAACTAGCGGGGGGGGAGACCCAGTACTTC
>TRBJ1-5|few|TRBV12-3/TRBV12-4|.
CASSFHNQPQHF
TGTGCCAGCAGTTTTCACAATCAGCCCCAGCATTTT
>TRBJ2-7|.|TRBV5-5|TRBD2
CASSLLERGPYEQYF
TGTGCCAGCAGCTTGCTCGAGCGGGGCCCCTACGAGCAGTACTTC
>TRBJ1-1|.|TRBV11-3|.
CASSTTSNTRAFF
TGTGCCAGCAGCACAACCTCAAATACTAGAGCTTTCTTT
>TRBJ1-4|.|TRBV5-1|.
CASRIEATNEKLFF
TGCGCCAGCAGGATAGAAGCAACTAATGAAAAACTGTTTTTT
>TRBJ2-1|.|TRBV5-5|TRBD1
CATSEQGMINEQFF
TGTGCCACCTCGGAACAGGGGATGATCAATGAGCAGTTCTTC
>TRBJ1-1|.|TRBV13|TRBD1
CASSQGDRIMNTEAFF
TGTGCCAGCAGCCAGGGGGACAGAATAATGAACACTGAAGCTTTCTTT
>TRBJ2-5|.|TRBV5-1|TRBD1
CASSLIPGGPETQYF
TGCGCCAGCAGCTTGATCCCAGGGGGCCCAGAGACCCAGTACTTC
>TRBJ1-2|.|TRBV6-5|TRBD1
CASSRDSSGYTF
TGTGCCAGCAGCCGGGACAGTTCTGGCTACACCTTC
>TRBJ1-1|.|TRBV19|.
CASSIDRGGTEAFF
TGTGCCAGTAGTATAGACCGGGGGGGGACTGAAGCTTTCTTT
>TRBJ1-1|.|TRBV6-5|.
CASSYGTGLPEAFF
TGTGCCAGCAGTTACGGAACAGGGCTCCCTGAAGCTTTCTTT
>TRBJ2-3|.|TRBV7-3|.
CASSLNRGTQYF
TGTGCCAGCAGCCTCAATCGGGGTACGCAGTATTTT
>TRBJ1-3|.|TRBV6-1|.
CASSEAIWALSGNTIYF
TGTGCCAGCAGTGAAGCGATATGGGCCCTTTCTGGAAACACCATATATTTT